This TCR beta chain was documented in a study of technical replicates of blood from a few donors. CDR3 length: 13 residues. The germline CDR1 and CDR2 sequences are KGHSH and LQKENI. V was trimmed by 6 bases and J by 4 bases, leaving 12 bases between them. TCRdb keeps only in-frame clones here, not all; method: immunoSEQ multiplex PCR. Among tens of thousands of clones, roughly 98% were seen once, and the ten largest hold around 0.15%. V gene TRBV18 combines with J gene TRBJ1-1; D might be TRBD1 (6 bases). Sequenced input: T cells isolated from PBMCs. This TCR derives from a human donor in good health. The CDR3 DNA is TGTGCCAGCTCGCCGGGGGGGCTCACTGAAGCTTTCTTT. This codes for CASSPGGLTEAFF.